This TCR beta chain comes out of a study of blood T cell repertoires in COVID-19. The method was immunoSEQ multiplex PCR; TCRdb's version includes in-frame clones alone and lacks a portion of them. The table shows some 230,000 clones, with roughly four fifths occurring only once. This CDR3 is built from 12 residues. V lost 4 bases and J 6 bases, leaving 9 bases between the germline ends. This sequence was found in a woman aged 60-75 years with acute or convalescent COVID-19. The chain employs TRBV12-3 or TRBV12-4 and TRBJ1-1, with a weak D call TRBD1 (6 bases). The sequenced material came from peripheral blood. The CDR3 protein is CASSSRGPEAFF. DNA for the CDR3: TGTGCCAGCAGTTCCAGGGGACCTGAAGCTTTCTTT.